The clone carrying this T cell receptor beta chain has more than one count but fewer than ten. Its antigen is unidentified. According to the study, genomic DNA was the template for TCR beta VDJ and CDR3 profiling. TCRdb recomputed calls from the reads with MiXCR, one row per CDR3 protein. The data hold around 200,000 distinct CDR3 sequences, with 48% observed a single time. Patients chosen for sequencing had shown CD8+CD57+ cell expansion by flow cytometry. At blood sampling, none of the patients had yet received therapy. Deletions cut 0 bases from V and 4 bases from J, with 12 bases between. The CDR3 is 15 residues long. From germline, CDR1 is LNHNV and CDR2 YYDKDF (reference sequence). The sample belongs to a study of CD8+CD57+ T cells in acquired aplastic anemia. In the study overall: When averaged, DNA from sorted CD4+ and CD8+ cells came to approximately 3 ug. Study results and caveats: In CD8+ cells, Simpson's diversity showed no significant difference between patients and controls.

The clonotype was recovered from a human donor with aplastic anemia. The sequenced sample was sorted CD4+, CD8+, or CD8+CD57+ T cells (not recorded which) from PBMCs. The V call is TRBV15, the J call TRBJ1-2, with TRBD1 as a possible D gene (6 bases). The CDR3 sequence: CATSRDQGFPYGYTF. The CDR3 DNA reads as TGTGCCACCAGCAGAGACCAGGGGTTCCCCTATGGCTACACCTTC.